This T cell receptor beta chain was sequenced for a study of identical twins. Study findings and constraints: Partial confounding of zero-insertion analyses by invariant MAIT and iNKT cells was possible. With abundant cord blood beta clonotypes, insertions were fewer; memory repertoires showed no such pattern.

This clonotype was seen ten or more times. What it recognizes is unknown. In every case, the donor was a healthy Caucasian. From the 5' RACE reads, TCRdb called clonotypes with MiXCR, one entry per CDR3 protein. Of hundreds of thousands of distinct CDR3 sequences listed, over 8% are singletons. The sequence came from a woman aged 18-35 years in good health. Material for sequencing was memory (CD45RO+) T cells sorted from blood.

CDR3 bases: TGTGCCAGCAGCTTAGTAACAGGATCGGGGGAGCTGTTTTTT. Amino acid sequence: CASSLVTGSGELFF. V is TRBV7-2 and J is TRBJ2-2, with D perhaps matching TRBD1 (5 bases). Germline V gives CDR1 SGHTA, CDR2 FQGNSA. CDR3 length: 14 amino acids. Trimming shortened V by 1 base and J by 8 bases, and 11 bases separated the two germline ends. The whole variable domain, remainder taken from reference TRBV7-2 and TRBJ2-2, is GAGVSQSPSNKVTEKGKDVELRCDPISGHTALYWYRQSLGQGLEFLIYFQGNSAPDKSGLPSDRFSAERTGGSVSTLTIQRTQQEDSAVYLCASSLVTGSGELFFGEGSRLTVL.